The 24 T cell receptor beta chains reported below all come from one sample, sequenced in a study of cytomegalovirus exposure and HLA in healthy donors. Primers: 60 Vbeta forward and 13 Jbeta reverse. The table came from immunoSEQ multiplex PCR; TCRdb's copy has only in-frame clones and leaves some out. The sample holds about 94,000 clones, about three fifths seen once. Sequencing used PBMCs. These receptors were taken from a man in his thirties or forties in good health and CMV-seronegative.

The chain joins TRBV27 to TRBJ2-7; 8 bases are a match to TRBD1. CDR3 length: 14 residues. Germline V lookup: CDR1 MNHEY, CDR2 SMNVEV (reference sequence). The V gene end was trimmed by 2 bases and the J gene end by 2 bases; junction bases not matched to a gene: 2. The CDR3 DNA is TGTGCCAGCAGTTTAGGGACAGGCCCCTACGAGCAGTACTTC. Translated, it gives CASSLGTGPYEQYF.

This sequence joins TRBV6-5 and TRBJ2-7; 8 nucleotides line up with TRBD1. Germline values: CDR1 MNHEY, CDR2 SVGAGI. V gave up 2 bases and J gave up 7 bases; unmatched junction bases: 4. This CDR3 has 13 amino acids. CDR3 DNA sequence: TGTGCCAGCAGTTACACCAGACAGGGGGAGCAGTACTTC. As protein: CASSYTRQGEQYF.

This clone was picked up a small number of times. The genes are TRBV6-6 and TRBJ1-2; 9 positions match TRBD1. With 7 bases clipped from V and 5 bases from J, the junction kept 11 bases outside the gene matches. Germline V gene lookup returns CDR1 MNHNY and CDR2 SVGAGI (reference sequence). The length of the CDR3 is 15 residues. In DNA, the CDR3 is TGTGCCAGCACTCCTACAGGGGACAGGGCGTATGGCTACACCTTC. Amino acids: CASTPTGDRAYGYTF.

The chain carries TRBV25-1 and TRBJ2-5; 7 nucleotides align to TRBD2. The V segment lost 0 bases and the J segment 4 bases; nucleotides outside the gene matches: 5. The CDR3 loop spans 15 amino acids. Germline CDR1 and CDR2: MGHDK and SYGVNS. The CDR3 DNA follows: TGTGCCAGCAGTGAATATGAACTAGCGCGAGAGACCCAGTACTTC. Protein: CASSEYELARETQYF.

The chain has TRBV6-5 and TRBJ2-3, with D tentatively TRBD2 (5 bases). Germline V gene data show CDR1 as MNHEY and CDR2 as SVGAGI. Trimming removed 4 bases at V and 0 bases at J, with 11 bases between. CDR3 size: 15 residues. The CDR3 region is CASSSRGISTDTQYF. The DNA for the CDR3 is TGTGCCAGCAGTTCCCGGGGTATTAGCACAGATACGCAGTATTTT.

The chain is built from TRBV6-6 and TRBJ2-1, with a tentative D call TRBD1 (5 bases). CDR3 length: 16 residues. V was pared by 0 bases and J by 4 bases, with 13 bases between. CDR1 and CDR2 from the germline V gene are MNHNY and SVGAGI (reference sequence). The CDR3 region has the DNA TGTGCCAGCAGTTACTCGAATAGGGGTGCATACAATGAGCAGTTCTTC. It translates to CASSYSNRGAYNEQFF.

This clone has only one observation. This sequence joins TRBV10-3 and TRBJ2-2; 7 nucleotides match TRBD2. There are 14 residues in the CDR3. Germline V gives CDR1 ENHRY, CDR2 SYGVKD. Trimming at V came to 8 bases and at J to 2 bases, leaving 5 bases not matched to a gene. The DNA for the CDR3 is TGTGCCATCGGGGGGGTCAGTAACACCGGGGAGCTGTTTTTT. Translating gives CAIGGVSNTGELFF.

V and J are TRBV19 and TRBJ1-5; D may be TRBD1 (6 bases). The CDR3 is 16 residues long. CDR1 and CDR2 (germline): LNHDA, SQIVND (reference sequence). The V end was cut by 5 bases, the J end by 0 bases, with 14 bases between. CDR3 in amino acids: CASSQDSPYSNQPQHF. As DNA, the CDR3 is TGTGCCAGTAGTCAGGACAGTCCATATAGCAATCAGCCCCAGCATTTT.

The chain uses TRBV6-6 and TRBJ2-5; D is unresolved. The CDR3 sequence is 13 residues long. V lost 1 base to trimming and J lost 0 bases, with 3 bases between them. CDR1 MNHNY and CDR2 SVGAGI come from the germline V gene (reference sequence). CDR3 loop: CASSYYYQETQYF. CDR3 coding DNA: TGTGCCAGCAGTTACTACTACCAAGAGACCCAGTACTTC.

With regard to this clone: A junction end diverges from the germline sequence, so it may reflect a read error. The chain couples TRBV7-9 to TRBJ1-1; D may be TRBD1 (6 bases). There are 12 residues in the CDR3. Germline V CDR1 and CDR2: SEHNR, FQNEAQ (reference sequence). The CDR3 bases are TGTTCCAGCAGCTTAGAACAGGGTAGAGCTTTCTTT. This translates into CSSSLEQGRAFF.

This rearrangement joins TRBV9 to TRBJ1-1, with 9 bases fitting TRBD1. Trimming cost V 0 bases and J 4 bases; bases outside gene matches: 4. Germline V gene data show CDR1 as SGDLS and CDR2 as YYNGEE. The CDR3 is 15 amino acids. CDR3 bases: TGTGCCAGCAGCGTAGGGGACAGGGCTATCACTGAAGCTTTCTTT. Its translation is CASSVGDRAITEAFF.

This clone was observed a handful of times. The chain carries TRBV19 and TRBJ1-2; a weak D match, TRBD1 (5 bases). This CDR3 region has 15 residues. Germline CDR1 is LNHDA and CDR2 is SQIVND (reference sequence). V lost 5 bases to trimming and J lost 4 bases, with 17 bases between them. The CDR3 here is CASSPTTDRIYGYTF. In DNA, the CDR3 is TGTGCCAGTAGTCCTACCACAGACAGAATCTATGGCTACACCTTC.

The V gene is TRBV5-6, the J gene TRBJ2-3; possible D gene TRBD1, 6 bases. CDR1 and CDR2 from the germline V gene are SGHDT and YYEEEE. The CDR3 contains 15 residues. With 3 bases removed from V and 4 bases from J, the gap between germline ends came to 15 bases. CDR3 protein: CASSSPYRAADTQYF. CDR3 nucleotides: TGTGCCAGCAGCTCTCCTTACAGGGCCGCAGATACGCAGTATTTT. Full variable domain (rest looked up from reference TRBV5-6 and TRBJ2-3): DAGVTQSPTHLIKTRGQQVTLRCSPKSGHDTVSWYQQALGQGPQFIFQYYEEEERQRGNFPDRFSGHQFPNYSSELNVNALLLGDSALYLCASSSPYRAADTQYFGPGTRLTVL.

This chain links TRBV28 with TRBJ1-3, with 9 bases identical to TRBD1. The ends lost 11 bases at V and 3 bases at J; junction bases unmatched: 11. In germline, CDR1 is MDHEN, CDR2 SYDVKM. There are 15 residues in the CDR3. The CDR3 here is CAAGGQGEIGNTIYF. CDR3 nucleotides: TGTGCCGCGGGGGGACAGGGAGAGATTGGAAACACCATATATTTT. Full variable domain (rest looked up from reference TRBV28 and TRBJ1-3): DVKVTQSSRYLVKRTGEKVFLECVQDMDHENMFWYRQDPGLGLRLIYFSYDVKMKEKGDIPEGYSVSREKKERFSLILESASTNQTSMYLCAAGGQGEIGNTIYFGEGSWLTVV.

The genes are TRBV19 and TRBJ2-7; 10 bases map to TRBD2. CDR1 and CDR2 (germline): LNHDA, SQIVND (reference sequence). The CDR3 is 13 amino acids. V gave up 7 bases and J gave up 7 bases; unmatched junction bases: 7. The CDR3 region is CASTAGGPGEQYF. The CDR3 DNA reads TGTGCCAGTACAGCGGGAGGGCCAGGGGAGCAGTACTTC.

This chain joins TRBV30 and TRBJ2-6; no reliable D call. V gave up 4 bases and J gave up 1 base, with 2 bases separating them. The CDR3 length is 12 residues. CDR1 and CDR2 from the germline V gene are GTSNPN and SVGIG (reference sequence). DNA for the CDR3: TGTGCCTGGACATCTGGGGCCAACGTCCTGACTTTC. This encodes CAWTSGANVLTF.

The chain couples TRBV4-2 to TRBJ2-3; 9 nucleotides line up with TRBD2. Germline V gene sequence: CDR1 LGHNA, CDR2 YNFKEQ. The V segment lost 5 bases and the J segment 1 base; nucleotides outside the gene matches: 7. The CDR3 sequence is 16 residues long. The CDR3 spells CASSFIAGEGTDTQYF. The CDR3 coding sequence is TGTGCCAGCAGCTTTATAGCGGGAGAGGGCACAGATACGCAGTATTTT.

This chain connects TRBV5-4 to TRBJ2-5, with a possible D match to TRBD1 (6 bases). This CDR3 comprises 14 residues. Deletions cut 5 bases from V and 2 bases from J, with 13 bases between. The germline V gene has CDR1 SGHNT and CDR2 YYREEE (reference sequence). The CDR3 sequence is CASRPGHLQETQYF. In nucleotides, the CDR3 is TGTGCCAGCAGGCCGGGACATTTGCAAGAGACCCAGTACTTC.

The gene calls are TRBV6-1 and TRBJ1-5, with D possibly matching TRBD1 (6 bases). V was pared by 8 bases and J by 4 bases, with 18 bases between. Germline CDR1 reads MNHNS; CDR2 reads SASEGT. The CDR3 spans 15 residues. CDR3 in amino acids: CASWFATGVNQPQHF. CDR3 DNA: TGTGCCAGCTGGTTCGCGACAGGAGTAAATCAGCCCCAGCATTTT.

This clone has more than one count but fewer than ten. This rearrangement joins TRBV10-1 to TRBJ2-7; the match to TRBD1 covers 7 bases. The CDR3 spans 12 residues. V gave up 3 bases and J gave up 5 bases; unmatched junction bases: 1. In germline, CDR1 is WNHNN, CDR2 SYGVQD (reference sequence). The CDR3 protein is CASSDDRDEQYF. As DNA, the CDR3 is TGCGCCAGCAGTGACGACAGGGACGAGCAGTACTTC.

The chain uses TRBV7-9 and TRBJ2-1, with TRBD2 identical over 7 bases. The CDR3 consists of 15 residues. V was clipped by 0 bases and J by 4 bases; unmatched bases: 3. Germline V CDR1 and CDR2: SEHNR, FQNEAQ (reference sequence). CDR3 sequence: CASSLAGRRYNEQFF. The CDR3 region has the DNA TGTGCCAGCAGCTTAGCCGGGAGGAGATACAATGAGCAGTTCTTC.

The rearrangement links TRBV4-2 to TRBJ1-2; 9 bases agree with TRBD1. CDR3 length equals 14 residues. Germline CDR1 reads LGHNA; CDR2 reads YNFKEQ. V was clipped by 0 bases and J by 8 bases; unmatched bases: 4. The DNA for the CDR3 is TGTGCCAGCAGCCAAGAGGGACAGGGCTTCGGCTACACCTTC. Translating gives CASSQEGQGFGYTF.

This clone was seen once. The gene calls are TRBV6-5 and TRBJ2-7; 10 bases fit TRBD1. The ends lost 2 bases at V and 5 bases at J; junction bases unmatched: 9. The CDR3 loop spans 16 amino acids. Germline values: CDR1 MNHEY, CDR2 SVGAGI. The CDR3 nucleotides are TGTGCCAGCAGTTACGGCCCGGGACAGGGGCCCAACGAGCAGTACTTC. Amino acid sequence: CASSYGPGQGPNEQYF.

The rearrangement links TRBV19 to TRBJ1-5; tentative D call: TRBD1 (6 bases). CDR3 length: 16 residues. The germline gives CDR1 LNHDA, CDR2 SQIVND (reference sequence). V was shortened by 3 bases and J by 0 bases, with 12 bases between the two germline ends. CDR3 amino acids: CASSINREYSNQPQHF. For the CDR3, the DNA is TGTGCCAGTAGTATTAACAGGGAATATAGCAATCAGCCCCAGCATTTT.